One and the same sample provided the 18 T cell receptor beta chains below, sequenced in a study of T-cell reconstitution after alpha-beta-depleted transplantation in children. Researchers prepared the TCRbeta library using unique molecular identifiers, the study reports. MiXCR was run by TCRdb on the PCR reads, yielding one entry per CDR3 protein. The data contain 400,000 to 450,000 distinct CDR3 sequences, approximately 41% of them seen just once; the ten biggest clones take up 27%. This sample comprised PBMCs, obtained before TCRalphabeta/CD19-depleted stem cell transplant. The receptor source for this set is a girl aged 2-15 years with aplastic anemia, due to receive a stem cell transplant.

This clonotype appeared once. The rearrangement joins TRBV20-1 to TRBJ2-5; the match to TRBD1 covers 7 bases. J was trimmed by 5 bases and V by 3 bases; bases with no gene match: 12. CDR3 size: 15 residues. Germline loops: CDR1 DFQATT, CDR2 SNEGSKA (reference sequence). CDR3 nucleotide sequence: TGCAGTGCTAGTCTGGGGCCCACAGGGGTTGAGACCCAGTACTTC. Its protein is CSASLGPTGVETQYF.

Points on this clonotype: One end of the junction is discordant with germline, which a read error may explain. V usage is TRBV28 and J usage is TRBJ2-2, with D hard to call. The CDR3 extends over 14 amino acids. CDR1 is MDHEN and CDR2 is SYDVKM in the germline V gene. The CDR3 reads CASSLVSGAGELFF. DNA for the CDR3: TGTGCCAGTAGTTTAGTATCGGGCGCCGGGGAGCTGTTTTTT.

This sequence joins TRBV5-4 and TRBJ2-5; 8 bases are a match to TRBD2. J gave up 0 bases and V 5 bases, and 6 bases lay outside the gene matches. Germline loops: CDR1 SGHNT, CDR2 YYREEE (reference sequence). The CDR3 sequence is 15 residues long. CDR3 sequence: CASRGRGGHQETQYF. DNA for the CDR3: TGTGCCAGCAGGGGGCGCGGGGGGCACCAAGAGACCCAGTACTTC. Drawing the rest from reference TRBV5-4 and TRBJ2-5, the complete variable domain is ETGVTQSPTHLIKTRGQQVTLRCSSQSGHNTVSWYQQALGQGPQFIFQYYREEENGRGNFPPRFSGLQFPNYSSELNVNALELDDSALYLCASRGRGGHQETQYFGPGTRLLVL.

This chain connects TRBV20-1 to TRBJ2-6; no definite D call. The CDR3 runs to 15 residues. Germline-derived CDR1 and CDR2 are DFQATT and SNEGSKA (reference sequence). The ends were cut back, 4 bases at V and 0 bases at J, with 10 bases in the middle. This CDR3 reads CSATATSSGANVLTF. In DNA form, the CDR3 reads TGCAGTGCTACAGCGACGAGCTCTGGGGCCAACGTCCTGACTTTC.

The DNA for the CDR3 is TGCAGTGCTAGAGGACTGAGCTCTAGGTCCTACAATGAGCAGTTCTTC. Amino acids: CSARGLSSRSYNEQFF. J is TRBJ2-1 and V is TRBV20-1; D gene ambiguous. With 1 base removed from V and 1 base from J, the gap between germline ends came to 14 bases. Germline CDR1 is DFQATT and CDR2 is SNEGSKA (reference sequence). This CDR3 has 16 residues.

This clonotype was observed a few times. This chain joins TRBV27 and TRBJ2-4; TRBD1 matches at 10 bases. The CDR3 extends over 15 amino acids. CDR1 and CDR2 from the germline V gene are MNHEY and SMNVEV (reference sequence). V was pared by 3 bases and J by 10 bases, with 9 bases of the junction left unmatched. This CDR3 reads CASSFSGTGALIQYF. The CDR3, as DNA: TGTGCCAGCAGTTTTTCCGGGACAGGGGCCTTAATTCAGTACTTC.

The CDR3 loop is CAWSRGQGLIYGYTF. Written as DNA, the CDR3 is TGTGCCTGGAGTAGGGGACAGGGATTAATCTATGGCTACACCTTC. The V gene is TRBV30, the J gene TRBJ1-2, with 9 nucleotides matching TRBD1. The CDR3 length is 15 residues. Germline V gene lookup returns CDR1 GTSNPN and CDR2 SVGIG (reference sequence). The trim removed 2 bases at V and 4 bases at J, leaving 8 bases unmatched.

This clonotype has at least ten counts. The chain couples TRBV15 to TRBJ2-5; 11 nucleotides match TRBD2. Germline loops: CDR1 LNHNV, CDR2 YYDKDF (reference sequence). Trimming removed 0 bases from V and 5 bases from J; junction bases left unmatched: 8. CDR3 length: 17 amino acids. The CDR3 loop is CATSRDTTSGAFETQYF. CDR3 in DNA: TGTGCCACCAGCAGAGATACGACTAGCGGGGCCTTTGAGACCCAGTACTTC.

V is TRBV28 and J is TRBJ2-7, with unresolved D. This CDR3 contains 14 residues. The germline CDR1 and CDR2 sequences are MDHEN and SYDVKM. Trimming removed 6 bases from V and 2 bases from J, with 14 bases in between. The CDR3 region is CASSSRTPAYEQYF. For the CDR3, the DNA is TGTGCCAGCAGCTCGAGGACCCCTGCCTACGAGCAGTACTTC. Full variable domain (outside the CDR3, taken from reference TRBV28 and TRBJ2-7): DVKVTQSSRYLVKRTGEKVFLECVQDMDHENMFWYRQDPGLGLRLIYFSYDVKMKEKGDIPEGYSVSREKKERFSLILESASTNQTSMYLCASSSRTPAYEQYFGPGTRLTVT.

The chain is built from TRBV4-2 and TRBJ2-1; 10 bases fit TRBD2. The CDR3 is 19 amino acids. V was pared by 0 bases and J by 10 bases, with 18 bases of the junction left unmatched. CDR1 is LGHNA and CDR2 is YNFKEQ in the germline V gene. The CDR3 loop is CASSQDIVGRLAGVGEQFF. The CDR3 DNA follows: TGTGCCAGCAGCCAAGATATAGTAGGGCGGCTAGCGGGGGTTGGGGAGCAGTTCTTC.

The genes are TRBV20-1 and TRBJ2-3; TRBD2 matches at 13 bases. V lost 2 bases and J lost 4; bases outside the gene matches: 12. In germline, CDR1 is DFQATT, CDR2 SNEGSKA (reference sequence). This CDR3 has 18 amino acids. CDR3 loop: CSARSHPRLAGGADTQYF. CDR3 bases: TGCAGTGCTAGATCCCATCCCCGACTAGCGGGAGGCGCAGATACGCAGTATTTT.

The chain has TRBV5-1 and TRBJ2-3, with 11 positions matching TRBD2. CDR1 and CDR2 from the germline V gene are SGHRS and YFSETQ. This CDR3 region has 18 residues. V lost 3 bases to trimming and J lost 0 bases; unmatched junction nucleotides: 9. CDR3 DNA sequence: TGCGCCAGCAGCTCGACTAGCGGGGTTACCTTTAGCACAGATACGCAGTATTTT. The encoded protein is CASSSTSGVTFSTDTQYF.

This clonotype has more than one count but fewer than ten. V is TRBV20-1 and J is TRBJ2-3; the D is unclear. This CDR3 spans 13 amino acids. V was clipped by 4 bases and J by 1 base, with 9 bases between them. Germline CDR1 is DFQATT and CDR2 is SNEGSKA (reference sequence). The CDR3 sequence is CSAKRRGTDTQYF. The DNA for the CDR3 is TGCAGTGCTAAGCGAAGGGGCACAGATACGCAGTATTTT.

The chain couples TRBV20-1 to TRBJ2-5; D is tentatively TRBD1 or TRBD2 (5 bases each). The germline V and J ends were trimmed by 7 bases and 5 bases, with 14 bases remaining between them. The CDR3 runs to 12 residues. Per germline, CDR1 DFQATT and CDR2 SNEGSKA (reference sequence). CDR3 sequence reads: CSEAGTEETQYF. The CDR3 coding sequence is TGCAGTGAAGCAGGGACGGAGGAGACCCAGTACTTC.

The CDR3 spells CASSQRVGGTEAFF. CDR3 bases: TGTGCCAGCAGCCAAAGGGTGGGGGGAACTGAAGCTTTCTTT. J is TRBJ1-1 and V is TRBV14, with D possibly being TRBD1 (5 bases). This CDR3 has 14 amino acids. Deletions cut 2 bases from V and 5 bases from J, with 12 bases between. CDR1 is SGHDN and CDR2 is FVKESK in the germline V gene.

This chain connects TRBV6-5 to TRBJ1-2; 7 bases are shared with TRBD1. The germline V gene has CDR1 MNHEY and CDR2 SVGAGI. The junction had 7 bases not matched to a gene; V was cut back by 3 bases and J by 6 bases. The CDR3 has 14 residues. This CDR3 is CASSYEGAYDGYTF. CDR3 nucleotides: TGTGCCAGCAGTTATGAGGGGGCTTATGATGGCTACACCTTC.

V and J are TRBV5-1 and TRBJ2-7; D remains ambiguous. There are 14 residues in the CDR3. CDR1 is SGHRS, CDR2 YFSETQ, per germline. Trimming shortened V by 0 bases and J by 7 bases, and 14 bases separated the two germline ends. The CDR3, as DNA: TGCGCCAGCAGCTTGGAGGCCACTTCGATGGAGCAGTACTTC. It encodes CASSLEATSMEQYF.

This clonotype was seen a single time. V usage is TRBV20-1 and J usage is TRBJ2-3, with D unclear. V lost 6 bases and J lost 6, with 28 bases in between. Germline assignment: CDR1 DFQATT and CDR2 SNEGSKA (reference sequence). The CDR3 runs to 17 residues. The CDR3 DNA is TGCAGTGCCAACCGTTGGAGTCCCCACGACTTTTATGATACGCAGTATTTT. It translates to CSANRWSPHDFYDTQYF.